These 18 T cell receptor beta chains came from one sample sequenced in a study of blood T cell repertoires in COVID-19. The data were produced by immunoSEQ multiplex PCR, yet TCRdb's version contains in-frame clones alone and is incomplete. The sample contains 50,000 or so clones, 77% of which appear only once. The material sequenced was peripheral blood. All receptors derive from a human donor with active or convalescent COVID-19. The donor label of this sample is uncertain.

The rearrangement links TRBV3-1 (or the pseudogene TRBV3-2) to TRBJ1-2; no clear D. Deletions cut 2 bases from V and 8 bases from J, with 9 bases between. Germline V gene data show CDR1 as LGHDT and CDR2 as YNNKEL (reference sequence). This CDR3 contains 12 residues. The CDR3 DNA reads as TGTGCCAGCAGCCAAAACAGATACGGCTACACCTTC. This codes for CASSQNRYGYTF.

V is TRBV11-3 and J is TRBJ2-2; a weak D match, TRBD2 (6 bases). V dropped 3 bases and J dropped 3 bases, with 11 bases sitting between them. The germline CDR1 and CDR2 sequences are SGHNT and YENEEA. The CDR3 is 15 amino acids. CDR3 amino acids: CASSLTGVDTGELFF. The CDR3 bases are TGTGCCAGCAGCTTGACGGGAGTGGACACCGGGGAGCTGTTTTTT.

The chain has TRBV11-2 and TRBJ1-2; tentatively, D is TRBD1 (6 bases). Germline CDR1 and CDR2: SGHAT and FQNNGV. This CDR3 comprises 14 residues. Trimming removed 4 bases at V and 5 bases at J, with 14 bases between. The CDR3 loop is CASSSYRENYGYTF. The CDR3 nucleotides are TGTGCCAGCAGCTCCTACAGGGAAAATTATGGCTACACCTTC. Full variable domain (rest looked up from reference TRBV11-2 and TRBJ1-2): EAGVAQSPRYKIIEKRQSVAFWCNPISGHATLYWYQQILGQGPKLLIQFQNNGVVDDSQLPKDRFSAERLKGVDSTLKIQPAKLEDSAVYLCASSSYRENYGYTFGSGTRLTVV.

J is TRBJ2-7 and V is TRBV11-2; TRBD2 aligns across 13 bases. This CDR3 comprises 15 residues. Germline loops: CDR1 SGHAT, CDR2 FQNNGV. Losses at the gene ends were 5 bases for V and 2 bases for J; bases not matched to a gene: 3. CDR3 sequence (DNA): TGTGCCAGCAGCACTGGACTAGCGGGAGCCTACGAGCAGTACTTC. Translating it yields CASSTGLAGAYEQYF.

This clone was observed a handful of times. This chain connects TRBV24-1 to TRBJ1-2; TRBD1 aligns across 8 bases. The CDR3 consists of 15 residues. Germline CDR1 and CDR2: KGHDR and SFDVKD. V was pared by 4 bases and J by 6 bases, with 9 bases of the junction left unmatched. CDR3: CATSDARDRSHGYTF. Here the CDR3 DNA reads TGTGCCACCAGTGACGCCCGGGACAGGAGCCATGGCTACACCTTC.

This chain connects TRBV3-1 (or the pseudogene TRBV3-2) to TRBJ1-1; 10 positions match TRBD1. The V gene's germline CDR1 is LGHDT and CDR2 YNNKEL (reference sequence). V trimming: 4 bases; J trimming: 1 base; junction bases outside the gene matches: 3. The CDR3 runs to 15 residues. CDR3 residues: CASSPWTGGNTEAFF. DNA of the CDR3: TGTGCCAGCAGCCCTTGGACAGGGGGGAACACTGAAGCTTTCTTT.

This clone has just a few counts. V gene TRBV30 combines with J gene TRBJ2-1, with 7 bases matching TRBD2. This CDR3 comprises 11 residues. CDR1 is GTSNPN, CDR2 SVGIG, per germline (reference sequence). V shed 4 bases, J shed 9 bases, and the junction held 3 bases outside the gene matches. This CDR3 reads CAWTGGGEQFF. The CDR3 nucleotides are TGTGCCTGGACGGGGGGAGGTGAGCAGTTCTTC. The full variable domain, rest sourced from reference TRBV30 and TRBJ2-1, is SQTIHQWPATLVQPVGSPLSLECTVEGTSNPNLYWYRQAAGRGLQLLFYSVGIGQISSEVPQNLSASRPQDRQFILSSKKLLLSDSGFYLCAWTGGGEQFFGPGTRLTVL.

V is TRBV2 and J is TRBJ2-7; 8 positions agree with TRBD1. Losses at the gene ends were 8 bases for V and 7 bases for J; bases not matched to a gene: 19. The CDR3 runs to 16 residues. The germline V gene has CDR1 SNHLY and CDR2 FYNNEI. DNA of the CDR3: TGTGCCAGCGCTGGGGTCAGGGGGCGCGGTTCATATGAGCAGTACTTC. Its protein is CASAGVRGRGSYEQYF.

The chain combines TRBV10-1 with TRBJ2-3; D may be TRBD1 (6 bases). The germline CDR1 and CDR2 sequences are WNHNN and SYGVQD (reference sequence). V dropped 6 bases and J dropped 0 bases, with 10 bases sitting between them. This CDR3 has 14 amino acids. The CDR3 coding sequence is TGCGCCAGCAGCAGGGGCGTAAGCACAGATACGCAGTATTTT. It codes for CASSRGVSTDTQYF.

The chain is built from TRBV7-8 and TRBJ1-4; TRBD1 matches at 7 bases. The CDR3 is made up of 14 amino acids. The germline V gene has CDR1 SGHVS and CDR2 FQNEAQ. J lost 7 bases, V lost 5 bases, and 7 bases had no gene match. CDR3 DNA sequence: TGTGCCAGCAGCCGAGACAGGGACGGTGAAAAACTGTTTTTT. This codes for CASSRDRDGEKLFF.

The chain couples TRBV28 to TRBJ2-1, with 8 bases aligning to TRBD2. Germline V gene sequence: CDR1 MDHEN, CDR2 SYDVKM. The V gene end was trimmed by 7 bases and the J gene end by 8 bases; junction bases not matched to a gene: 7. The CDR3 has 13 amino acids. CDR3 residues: CASIGLAPYEQFF. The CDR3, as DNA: TGTGCCAGCATAGGACTAGCACCCTATGAGCAGTTCTTC.

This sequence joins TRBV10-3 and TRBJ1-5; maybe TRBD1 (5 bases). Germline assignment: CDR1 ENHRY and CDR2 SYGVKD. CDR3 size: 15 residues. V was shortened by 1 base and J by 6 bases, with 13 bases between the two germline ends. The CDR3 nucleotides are TGTGCCATCAGTGAGTGGGGGGGAGACAGTCAGCCCCAGCATTTT. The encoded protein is CAISEWGGDSQPQHF.

The CDR3 bases are TGTGCCAGCAGTCTGGACAGGGTCTATGGCTACACCTTC. This encodes CASSLDRVYGYTF. J is TRBJ1-2 and V is TRBV28, with 8 bases fitting TRBD1. V dropped 5 bases and J dropped 4; count of bases not matched to a gene: 3. Germline-derived CDR1 and CDR2 are MDHEN and SYDVKM. CDR3 size: 13 residues.

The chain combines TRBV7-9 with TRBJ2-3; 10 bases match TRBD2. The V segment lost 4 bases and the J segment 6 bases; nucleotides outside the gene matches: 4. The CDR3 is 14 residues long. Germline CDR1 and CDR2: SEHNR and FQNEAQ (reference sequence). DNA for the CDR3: TGTGCCAGCAGCTCAGCGGGAGGGGAGGATACGCAGTATTTT. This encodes CASSSAGGEDTQYF.

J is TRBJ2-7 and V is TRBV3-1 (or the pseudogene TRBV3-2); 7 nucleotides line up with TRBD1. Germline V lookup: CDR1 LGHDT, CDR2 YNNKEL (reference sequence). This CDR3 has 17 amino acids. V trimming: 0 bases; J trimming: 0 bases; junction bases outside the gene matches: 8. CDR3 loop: CASSQDLRRGSSYEQYF. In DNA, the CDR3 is TGTGCCAGCAGCCAAGATCTGCGCAGGGGGAGCTCCTACGAGCAGTACTTC.

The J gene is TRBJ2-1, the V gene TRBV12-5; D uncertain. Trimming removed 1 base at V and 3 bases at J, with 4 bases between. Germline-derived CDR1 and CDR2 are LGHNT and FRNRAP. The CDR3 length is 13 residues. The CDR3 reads CASGLGSYNEQFF. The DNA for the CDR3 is TGTGCTAGTGGTTTGGGTAGCTACAATGAGCAGTTCTTC.

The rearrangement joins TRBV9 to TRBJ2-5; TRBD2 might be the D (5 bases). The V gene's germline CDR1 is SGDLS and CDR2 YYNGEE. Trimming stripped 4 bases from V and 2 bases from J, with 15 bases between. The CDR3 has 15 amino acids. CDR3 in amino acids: CASSPPGTTQETQYF. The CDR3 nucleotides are TGTGCCAGCAGCCCTCCGGGAACCACTCAAGAGACCCAGTACTTC.

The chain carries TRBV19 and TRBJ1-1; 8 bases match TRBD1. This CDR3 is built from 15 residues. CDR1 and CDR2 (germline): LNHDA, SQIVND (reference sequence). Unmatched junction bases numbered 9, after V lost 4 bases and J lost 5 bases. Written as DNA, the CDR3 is TGTGCCAGTAGTACCCAGGGGGCGAGTGGGACTGAAGCTTTCTTT. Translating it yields CASSTQGASGTEAFF.